The following is a TCR beta chain sequence with its context. The sample is drawn from a study of control samples from healthy donors and cancer patients. CDR3 length equals 15 residues. Trimming cost V 4 bases and J 2 bases; bases outside gene matches: 6. CDR1 is LNHDA, CDR2 SQIVND, per germline (reference sequence). The method was immunoSEQ multiplex PCR; TCRdb's version includes in-frame clones alone and lacks a portion of them. The sample has about 200,000 clones, approximately 91% seen once. The V gene is TRBV19, the J gene TRBJ2-3; 7 nucleotides match TRBD1. Sequenced: blood. This receptor was taken from a man aged 25 to 45 in good health. The CDR3, as DNA: TGTGCCAGTAGTAAACAGGGGATTAACACAGATACGCAGTATTTT. Residues: CASSKQGINTDTQYF.